The 14 T cell receptor beta chains listed next were all sequenced from one sample in a study of pediatric ulcerative colitis. Profiling relied on immunoSEQ multiplex PCR, and the TCRdb table lists in-frame clones only, not all of them. Among approximately 30,000 clones, roughly four fifths were seen once, and the ten largest hold 3.5% to 4.5%. The material sequenced was blood. The receptors were sampled from a boy younger than 18 with severe ulcerative colitis.

The V and J genes are TRBV19 and TRBJ1-3; TRBD1 matches 8 bases. The length of the CDR3 is 14 residues. Germline-derived CDR1 and CDR2 are LNHDA and SQIVND (reference sequence). Trimming removed 8 bases from V and 2 bases from J; junction bases left unmatched: 5. CDR3 amino acids: CASDRGSAGNTIYF. The CDR3 DNA reads TGTGCCAGTGACAGGGGTTCCGCTGGAAACACCATATATTTT. Variable domain in full (rest from reference TRBV19 and TRBJ1-3): DGGITQSPKYLFRKEGQNVTLSCEQNLNHDAMYWYRQDPGQGLRLIYYSQIVNDFQKGDIAEGYSVSREKKESFPLTVTSAQKNPTAFYLCASDRGSAGNTIYFGEGSWLTVV.

V and J are TRBV11-3 and TRBJ2-1; a possible D gene is TRBD1 (5 bases). CDR3 size: 15 residues. In germline, CDR1 is SGHNT, CDR2 YENEEA. V shed 0 bases and J shed 7 bases, with 13 bases lying between them. CDR3 coding DNA: TGTGCCAGCAGCTTAGATAGGGGCCTATATAATGAGCAGTTCTTC. It yields the protein CASSLDRGLYNEQFF.

The rearrangement links TRBV5-6 to TRBJ2-7; 9 nucleotides match TRBD2. This CDR3 region has 14 residues. The junction had 3 bases not matched to a gene; V was cut back by 2 bases and J by 3 bases. Germline CDR1 SGHDT, CDR2 YYEEEE. The CDR3 DNA sequence: TGTGCCAGCAGCTTCCCAGCGGGGGGCTACGAGCAGTACTTC. Its translation: CASSFPAGGYEQYF. Variable domain in full (rest from reference TRBV5-6 and TRBJ2-7): DAGVTQSPTHLIKTRGQQVTLRCSPKSGHDTVSWYQQALGQGPQFIFQYYEEEERQRGNFPDRFSGHQFPNYSSELNVNALLLGDSALYLCASSFPAGGYEQYFGPGTRLTVT.

The rearrangement joins TRBV6-6 to TRBJ1-2, with no clear D. The germline V gene encodes CDR1 MNHNY and CDR2 SVGAGI (reference sequence). This CDR3 spans 12 amino acids. V was clipped by 6 bases and J by 8 bases, with 13 bases between them. The CDR3: CASSPNLGGYTF. The CDR3 region has the DNA TGTGCCAGCAGCCCGAATTTGGGCGGCTACACCTTC.

DNA for the CDR3: TGTGCCAGCAGCTACCCGGGGACAGGCCCAGACAATGAGCAGTTCTTC. This codes for CASSYPGTGPDNEQFF. This chain uses TRBV7-9 with TRBJ2-1; 8 bases align to TRBD1. CDR1 is SEHNR, CDR2 FQNEAQ, per germline (reference sequence). There are 16 residues in the CDR3. V lost 4 bases to trimming and J lost 5 bases; unmatched junction nucleotides: 10.

V is TRBV5-4 and J is TRBJ2-7; a weak D match, TRBD1 (5 bases). The CDR3 is 17 residues long. V was clipped by 0 bases and J by 2 bases, with 18 bases between them. The germline V gene encodes CDR1 SGHNT and CDR2 YYREEE (reference sequence). CDR3 sequence (DNA): TGTGCCAGCAGCTTGGCTGTATCCAGCAGGGATCCCTACGAGCAGTACTTC. The encoded protein is CASSLAVSSRDPYEQYF.

This clone has a single count. The chain employs TRBV10-3 and TRBJ1-1; D is undetermined. The germline gives CDR1 ENHRY, CDR2 SYGVKD. V was pared by 3 bases and J by 2 bases, with 4 bases between. The CDR3 runs to 12 residues. The CDR3 DNA reads as TGTGCCATCAGTGAAGTTAACACTGAAGCTTTCTTT. Encoded protein: CAISEVNTEAFF.

The chain carries TRBV6-5 and TRBJ1-4, with unresolved D. Trimming left V 7 bases short and J 4 bases short, with 13 bases between. The CDR3 totals 14 residues. Per germline, CDR1 MNHEY and CDR2 SVGAGI. As DNA, the CDR3 is TGTGCCAGCACCACGGGTCATAATAATGAAAAACTGTTTTTT. It specifies CASTTGHNNEKLFF.

V gene TRBV14 combines with J gene TRBJ2-5, with D possibly TRBD2 on 6 matching bases. CDR1 and CDR2 from the germline V gene are SGHDN and FVKESK. V was shortened by 0 bases and J by 5 bases, with 10 bases between the two germline ends. The CDR3 length is 14 residues. The CDR3 DNA is TGTGCCAGCAGCCAAGATATGGCGGGGGAGACCCAGTACTTC. The encoded protein is CASSQDMAGETQYF.

This chain uses TRBV5-1 with TRBJ2-3; 8 bases agree with TRBD1. The CDR3 runs 15 residues. Germline loops: CDR1 SGHRS, CDR2 YFSETQ. J lost 4 bases, V lost 3 bases, and 7 bases had no gene match. This chain's CDR3 is CASSSLTGEPDTQYF. CDR3 bases: TGCGCCAGCAGCTCGCTGACAGGGGAGCCAGATACGCAGTATTTT. Supplemented by reference TRBV5-1 and TRBJ2-3, the full variable domain reads KAGVTQTPRYLIKTRGQQVTLSCSPISGHRSVSWYQQTPGQGLQFLFEYFSETQRNKGNFPGRFSGRQFSNSRSEMNVSTLELGDSALYLCASSSLTGEPDTQYFGPGTRLTVL.

This clone turned up a few times. The chain has TRBV2 and TRBJ1-6, with a possible D match to TRBD1 (6 bases). V was shortened by 8 bases and J by 8 bases, with 22 bases between the two germline ends. The CDR3 has 16 amino acids. Germline V gene sequence: CDR1 SNHLY, CDR2 FYNNEI. The CDR3 reads CASRSPAAGDYSPLHF. The CDR3 DNA reads TGTGCCAGCCGAAGCCCGGCGGCAGGGGATTATTCACCCCTCCACTTT. Full variable domain (outside the CDR3, taken from reference TRBV2 and TRBJ1-6): EPEVTQTPSHQVTQMGQEVILRCVPISNHLYFYWYRQILGQKVEFLVSFYNNEISEKSEIFDDQFSVERPDGSNFTLKIRSTKLEDSAMYFCASRSPAAGDYSPLHFGNGTRLTVT.

The CDR3 region has the DNA TGTGCCTGGAGTGTGGGGCTAACCATATATTTT. The encoded protein is CAWSVGLTIYF. The rearrangement links TRBV30 to TRBJ1-3, with a weak D call TRBD1 (5 bases). V lost 0 bases, J lost 10 bases, and 7 bases lay in between. Germline assignment: CDR1 GTSNPN and CDR2 SVGIG (reference sequence). The CDR3 spans 11 residues.

The chain has TRBV13 and TRBJ1-1; D is uncertain. The germline gives CDR1 PRHDT, CDR2 FYEKMQ (reference sequence). V was pared by 5 bases and J by 11 bases, with 15 bases between. This CDR3 is built from 12 residues. The CDR3 here is CASSAHGAVAFF. The CDR3 DNA sequence: TGTGCCAGCAGCGCACACGGTGCGGTGGCTTTCTTT.

This clone was observed once. The CDR3 DNA follows: TGTGCCTGGAAACCTCAGACAGACAACTATGGCTACACCTTC. Encoded protein: CAWKPQTDNYGYTF. This chain links TRBV30 with TRBJ1-2; TRBD1 might be the D (5 bases). Between the trimmed V and J ends, which lost 4 bases and 2 bases, there was a span of 14 bases. There are 14 residues in the CDR3. Per the germline V gene, CDR1 is GTSNPN and CDR2 is SVGIG (reference sequence).